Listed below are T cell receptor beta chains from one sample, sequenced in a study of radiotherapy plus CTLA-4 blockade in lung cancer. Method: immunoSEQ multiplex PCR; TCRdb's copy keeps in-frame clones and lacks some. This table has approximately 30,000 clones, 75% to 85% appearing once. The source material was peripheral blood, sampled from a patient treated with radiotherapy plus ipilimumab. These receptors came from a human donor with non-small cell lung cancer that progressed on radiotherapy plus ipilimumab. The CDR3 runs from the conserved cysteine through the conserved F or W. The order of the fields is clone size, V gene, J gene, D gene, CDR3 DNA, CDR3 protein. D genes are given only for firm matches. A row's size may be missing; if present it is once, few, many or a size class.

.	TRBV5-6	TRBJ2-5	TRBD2	TGTGCCAGCAGCCATAGCGGGGGGCCACAAGAGACCCAGTACTTC	CASSHSGGPQETQYF
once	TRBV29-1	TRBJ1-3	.	TGCAGCGTTGCCACGGGATACTCTGGAAACACCATATATTTT	CSVATGYSGNTIYF
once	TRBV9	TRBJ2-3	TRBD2	TGTGCCAGCAGCGTAGCGGAGCGGGGGAGCACAGATACGCAGTATTTT	CASSVAERGSTDTQYF
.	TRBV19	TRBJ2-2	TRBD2	TGTGCCAGTAGTGTCCCTAGCGGGGAGGGCACCGGGGAGCTGTTTTTT	CASSVPSGEGTGELFF
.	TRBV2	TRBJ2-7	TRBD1	TGTGCCAGCAGCCCGGGACAGGGCATCGAGCAGTACTTC	CASSPGQGIEQYF
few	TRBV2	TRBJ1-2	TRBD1	TGTGCCAGCAGTGAGCTTGCCGGGACAGGCGCCGAACGGGGTGGCTACACCTTC	CASSELAGTGAERGGYTF
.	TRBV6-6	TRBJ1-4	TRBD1	TGTGCCAGCCGCCAGGACAGGCTTAATGAAAAACTGTTTTTT	CASRQDRLNEKLFF
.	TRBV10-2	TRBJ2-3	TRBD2	TGCGCCAGCAGTGAAGGGACTAGCGGGGGCCATACGCAGTATTTT	CASSEGTSGGHTQYF
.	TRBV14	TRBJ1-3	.	TGTGCCAGCAGCCCCACGCCGGGGGCTGGAAACACCATATATTTT	CASSPTPGAGNTIYF
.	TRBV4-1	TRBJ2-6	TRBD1	TGCGCCAGCAGCCCAGGGCCAGGGGGCTCCACTGGGGCCAACGTCCTGACTTTC	CASSPGPGGSTGANVLTF
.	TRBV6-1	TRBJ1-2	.	TGTGCCAGCAGTGAAACCAGGGATCACTATGGCTACACCTTC	CASSETRDHYGYTF
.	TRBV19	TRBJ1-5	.	TGTGCCAGTATGGAGAGGAGACCCAATCAGCCCCAGCATTTT	CASMERRPNQPQHF
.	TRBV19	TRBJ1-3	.	TGTGCCAGTAGTATTAGGAGGCTACGCTCTGGAAACACCATATATTTT	CASSIRRLRSGNTIYF
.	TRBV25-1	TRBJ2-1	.	TGTGCCAGCACCCCCGGCAATGAGCAGTTCTTC	CASTPGNEQFF
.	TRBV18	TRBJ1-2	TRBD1	TGTGCCAGCTCTCCCGGACAGGGGGGCTATGGCTACACCTTC	CASSPGQGGYGYTF
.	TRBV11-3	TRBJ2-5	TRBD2	TGTGCCAGCTCGGGGGAGGGACAGACCCAGTACTTC	CASSGEGQTQYF
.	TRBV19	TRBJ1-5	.	TGTGCCAGTAGTCCAGGGACTCCTCAGCCCCAGCATTTT	CASSPGTPQPQHF
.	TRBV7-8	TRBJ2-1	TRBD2	TGTGCCAGCAGCCCCCGGACTAGTTACGAGCAGTTCTTC	CASSPRTSYEQFF
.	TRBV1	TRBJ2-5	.	TGCACCAGCAGCCAAGGACAGTACCAAGAGACCCAGTACTTC	CTSSQGQYQETQYF
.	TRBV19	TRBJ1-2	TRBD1	TGTGCCACCTCTGACAGGGGCAACTATGGCTACACCTTC	CATSDRGNYGYTF
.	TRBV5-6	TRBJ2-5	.	TGTGCCAGCAGCTTGCCAGCGTACCAAGAGACCCAGTACTTC	CASSLPAYQETQYF
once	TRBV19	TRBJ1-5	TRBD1	TGTGCCAGTAGAACCGCCGGGACAGGGGGTATTCAGCCCCAGCATTTT	CASRTAGTGGIQPQHF
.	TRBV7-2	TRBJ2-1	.	TGTGCCAGCAGCCCCTGGACAACCTACAATGAGCAGTTCTTC	CASSPWTTYNEQFF
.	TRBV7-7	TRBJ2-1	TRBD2	TGTGCTAGCAGCTTAGGGGCTCCGGGAGGGTACAATGAGCAGTTCTTC	CASSLGAPGGYNEQFF
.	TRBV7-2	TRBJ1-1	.	TGTGCCAGCAGAAGAATTCAGGGGTTCAACACTGAAGCTTTCTTT	CASRRIQGFNTEAFF
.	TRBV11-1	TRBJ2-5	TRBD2	TGTGCCAGCAGCCTTCGGGGGGGGGTGGAGACCCAGTACTTC	CASSLRGGVETQYF
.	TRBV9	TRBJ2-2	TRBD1	TGTGCCAGCAGCGTAGAGGGCCAGGGACAGGGAAGTAGGACCGGGGAGCTGTTTTTT	CASSVEGQGQGSRTGELFF
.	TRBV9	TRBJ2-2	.	TGTGCCAGCAGCGTAGGTCAACTCCCCTACACCGGGGAGCTGTTTTTT	CASSVGQLPYTGELFF
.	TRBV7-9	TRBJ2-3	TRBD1	TGTGCCAGCAGCCTAGACGGACAGGGAGCACGAGATACGCAGTATTTT	CASSLDGQGARDTQYF
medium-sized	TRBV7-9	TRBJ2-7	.	TGTGCCAGCGGAATGCGGGGTTCCTACGAGCAGTACTTC	CASGMRGSYEQYF
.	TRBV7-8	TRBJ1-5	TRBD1	TGTGCCAGCAGCCGAGGACAGGGAGGGTTTAGCAATCAGCCCCAGCATTTT	CASSRGQGGFSNQPQHF
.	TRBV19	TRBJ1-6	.	TGCGCCAGTGAGGACAGTTATAATTCACCCCTCCACTTT	CASEDSYNSPLHF
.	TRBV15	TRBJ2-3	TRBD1	TGTGCCACCAGCAGAGAGGGGCGACAGGGGGCAGGTACGCAGTATTTT	CATSREGRQGAGTQYF
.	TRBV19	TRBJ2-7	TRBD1	TGTGCCAGTAGTCTCCAGGGGGCCCAGGGTTACGAGCAGTACTTC	CASSLQGAQGYEQYF
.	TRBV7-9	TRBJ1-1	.	TGTGCCAGCAGCTCCTCCACTGAAGCTTTCTTT	CASSSSTEAFF
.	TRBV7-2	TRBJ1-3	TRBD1	TGTGCCAGCAGCTCCCGGACAGGGAGCAACACCATATATTTT	CASSSRTGSNTIYF
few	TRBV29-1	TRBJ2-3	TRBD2	TGCAGCGTTGATGCGGGACTAGCGGTAGATACGCAGTATTTT	CSVDAGLAVDTQYF
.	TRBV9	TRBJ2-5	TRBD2	TGTGCCAGCAGCGTAGCTCCTAGCGGGGGGGAGACCCAGTACTTC	CASSVAPSGGETQYF
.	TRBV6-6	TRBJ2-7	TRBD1	TGTGCCAGCAGTTTACAGGGGCCTGGCTTGGAGCAGTACTTC	CASSLQGPGLEQYF
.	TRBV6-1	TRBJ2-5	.	TGTGCCAGCAGTGATCGTAGCGCGTTTCGGGAGACCCAGTACTTC	CASSDRSAFRETQYF
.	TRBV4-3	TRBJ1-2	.	TGCGCCAGCAGCCAGGGTGGAGGGATCCCTGGCTACACCTTC	CASSQGGGIPGYTF
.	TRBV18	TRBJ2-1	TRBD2	TGTGCCAGCTCACCGGTTAGAGGGGGACTAGCGGTCGCCCACAATGAGCAGTTCTTC	CASSPVRGGLAVAHNEQFF
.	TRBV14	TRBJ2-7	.	TGTGCCAGCAGCCAAAACCCTCTCGACAGTGAGCAGTACTTC	CASSQNPLDSEQYF
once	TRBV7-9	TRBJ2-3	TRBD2	TGTGCCAGCAGCTTATTGACTAGCGGGGTCCCAGATACGCAGTATTTT	CASSLLTSGVPDTQYF
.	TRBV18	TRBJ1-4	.	TGTGCCAGCTCGCCGACAGGTGGCCGAAATGAAAAACTGTTTTTT	CASSPTGGRNEKLFF
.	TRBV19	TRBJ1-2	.	TGTGCCAGTAGTATAGGGGAAGGGACAAGCTATGGCTACACCTTC	CASSIGEGTSYGYTF
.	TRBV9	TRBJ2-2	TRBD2	TGTGCCAGCAGCGTAGGGGCGGGGGGAACGGTAGTCACCGGGGAGCTGTTTTTT	CASSVGAGGTVVTGELFF
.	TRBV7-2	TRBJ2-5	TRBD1	TGTGCCAGCAGCTTTGACAGGGGGCGGGAGACCCAGTACTTC	CASSFDRGRETQYF
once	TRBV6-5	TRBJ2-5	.	TGTGCCAGCAGCCCCTCAAGGGGGACCCAGTACTTC	CASSPSRGTQYF
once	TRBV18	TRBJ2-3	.	TGTGCCAGCTCACTCGAGCGGGCCCATACGCAGTATTTT	CASSLERAHTQYF
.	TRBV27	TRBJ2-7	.	TGTGCCAGCAGGTGGGGAGGTGGCACCTCCTACGAGCAGTACTTC	CASRWGGGTSYEQYF
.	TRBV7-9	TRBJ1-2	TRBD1	TGTGCCAGCAGCCCGGACAGGCGCTATGGCTACACCTTC	CASSPDRRYGYTF